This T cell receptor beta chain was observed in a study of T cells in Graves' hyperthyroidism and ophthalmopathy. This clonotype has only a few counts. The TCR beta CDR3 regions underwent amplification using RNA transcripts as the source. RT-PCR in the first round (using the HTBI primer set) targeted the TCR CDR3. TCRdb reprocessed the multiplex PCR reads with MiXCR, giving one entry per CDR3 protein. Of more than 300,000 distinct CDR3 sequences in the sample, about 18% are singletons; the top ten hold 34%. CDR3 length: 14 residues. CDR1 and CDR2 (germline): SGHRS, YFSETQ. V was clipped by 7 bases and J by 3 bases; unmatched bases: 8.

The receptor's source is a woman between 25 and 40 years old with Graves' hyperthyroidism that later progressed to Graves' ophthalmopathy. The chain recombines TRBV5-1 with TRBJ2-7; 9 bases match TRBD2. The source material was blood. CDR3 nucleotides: TGCGCCAGCGGCCCGGGACTAGCTAACTACGAGCAGTACTTC. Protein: CASGPGLANYEQYF.